A selection of T cell receptor beta chains follows, all from one sample in a study of blood T cell repertoires in COVID-19. Generated by immunoSEQ multiplex PCR, the TCRdb table keeps only in-frame clones and is missing some. The sample includes about 140,000 clones, about nine tenths seen only once; the top ten take approximately 11%. The material sequenced was peripheral blood. Every receptor here comes from a woman of 80 years or more with acute or convalescent COVID-19. Both conserved end residues are part of each CDR3. The D gene is left open where the match is weak. Rows may omit the clone size; those that give it use once, few, many or a size class.

D,V,size,J,CDR3,DNA
-,TRBV6-6,once,TRBJ1-2,CASSYPGRVGYTF,TGTGCCAGCAGTTACCCAGGGAGGGTCGGCTACACCTTC
-,TRBV5-1,-,TRBJ1-4,CASSLAQPGEKLFF,TGCGCCAGCAGCTTGGCCCAGCCAGGTGAAAAACTGTTTTTT
-,TRBV27,-,TRBJ2-7,CASSLTRRGSYEQYF,TGTGCCAGCAGTTTAACTCGCAGGGGTTCCTACGAGCAGTACTTC
TRBD2,TRBV5-1,-,TRBJ2-1,CASSLGGLAGNEQFF,TGCGCCAGCAGCTTGGGAGGACTAGCGGGCAATGAGCAGTTCTTC
-,TRBV4-2,-,TRBJ1-2,CASSQLQALYGYTF,TGTGCCAGCAGCCAACTACAGGCTCTCTATGGCTACACCTTC
-,TRBV18,once,TRBJ1-1,CASSLQGMNTEAFF,TGTGCCAGCTCATTACAGGGAATGAACACTGAAGCTTTCTTT
TRBD1,TRBV9,-,TRBJ2-1,CASSARTGSSYNEQFF,TGTGCCAGCAGCGCCCGGACAGGGAGCTCCTACAATGAGCAGTTCTTC
-,TRBV18,few,TRBJ1-1,CASSSSSGVTEAFF,TGTGCCAGCTCATCTTCCTCGGGGGTCACTGAAGCTTTCTTT
-,TRBV30,-,TRBJ1-6,CAFPHPDSTLEPLHF,TGTGCCTTCCCCCACCCGGACAGTACTCTGGAGCCCCTCCACTTT
-,TRBV12-3/TRBV12-4,few,TRBJ1-5,CASSPGRNRPQHF,TGTGCCAGCAGTCCCGGGAGGAATAGGCCCCAGCATTTT
-,TRBV3-1/TRBV3-2,-,TRBJ1-2,CASSQGSLANYGYTF,TGTGCCAGCAGCCAAGGGTCGCTAGCTAACTATGGCTACACCTTC
TRBD1,TRBV15,-,TRBJ1-1,CATSMGQGDTEAFF,TGTGCCACCAGCATGGGACAGGGAGACACTGAAGCTTTCTTT
TRBD1,TRBV19,-,TRBJ2-4,CASSPLDRGRGPLAKNIQYF,TGTGCCAGTAGTCCATTGGACAGGGGGCGAGGGCCCTTAGCCAAAAACATTCAGTACTTC